Presented here are 30 T cell receptor beta chains from one specimen sequenced in a study of T-cell memory formation after mild COVID-19. TCRdb processed the 5' RACE reads anew with MiXCR; each CDR3 protein has one entry. The table lists 300,000 to 400,000 distinct CDR3 sequences, about 15% of them singletons, with about 22% in the top ten. Material: PBMCs or a T cell subset sorted from them (not recorded which). These receptors all come from a man between 18 and 35 years old who had mild COVID-19 (a few samples of this study predate the infection). Cell type and time point are not known.

This clonotype has just a few counts. The chain is built from TRBV5-1 and TRBJ2-1; TRBD2 is a possible D gene (7 bases). The CDR3 contains 14 residues. The V gene lost 3 bases and the J gene lost 8 bases, with 15 bases spanning the gap. CDR1 and CDR2 from the germline V gene are SGHRS and YFSETQ. The CDR3 sequence is CASSSGGGADEQFF. Here the CDR3 DNA reads TGCGCCAGCAGCTCCGGAGGGGGGGCTGATGAGCAGTTCTTC.

This clonotype was found a few times. V and J are TRBV7-2 and TRBJ2-3, with a possible D match to TRBD1 (5 bases). The germline V and J ends were trimmed by 2 bases and 0 bases, with 18 bases remaining between them. Germline CDR1 SGHTA, CDR2 FQGNSA. The CDR3 totals 18 residues. CDR3 region: CASSLRGSGPVSTDTQYF. CDR3 sequence (DNA): TGTGCCAGCAGCTTAAGGGGCTCAGGCCCGGTTAGCACAGATACGCAGTATTTT.

There are a few counts of this clonotype. The chain is built from TRBV5-1 and TRBJ2-7; 9 nucleotides align to TRBD1. The length of the CDR3 is 15 residues. V trimming: 5 bases; J trimming: 3 bases; junction bases outside the gene matches: 9. The germline gives CDR1 SGHRS, CDR2 YFSETQ. CDR3 coding DNA: TGCGCCAGCAGTTTCGGGACAGGGAGTTTCTACGAGCAGTACTTC. This gives the protein CASSFGTGSFYEQYF.

The chain is built from TRBV20-1 and TRBJ2-1; the match to TRBD1 covers 9 bases. The CDR3 totals 17 residues. V lost 2 bases, J lost 0 bases, and 8 bases stayed unmatched. Germline V CDR1 and CDR2: DFQATT, SNEGSKA (reference sequence). Here the CDR3 DNA reads TGCAGTGCTAGAACAGGGGGCTCCTTTCGCTCCTACAATGAGCAGTTCTTC. It specifies CSARTGGSFRSYNEQFF.

This clonotype was observed a few times. CDR3: CASSQVIAGGNTGELFF. In DNA, the CDR3 is TGCGCCAGCAGCCAAGTTATAGCGGGGGGCAACACCGGGGAGCTGTTTTTT. The gene calls are TRBV4-1 and TRBJ2-2, with TRBD2 matching over 10 bases. Germline V lookup: CDR1 MGHRA, CDR2 YSYEKL. This CDR3 is 17 amino acids long. The V and J ends lost 1 base and 2 bases, in that order; junction bases with no gene match: 4.

This chain links TRBV9 with TRBJ1-1; D remains unclear. In germline, CDR1 is SGDLS, CDR2 YYNGEE. Trimming removed 1 base at V and 7 bases at J, with 11 bases between. The CDR3 sequence is 13 residues long. The CDR3 nucleotides read TGTGCCAGCAGCGTATTAGTTGGAGGTGAAGCTTTCTTT. It codes for CASSVLVGGEAFF. Filled out from reference TRBV9 and TRBJ1-1, the complete variable domain reads DSGVTQTPKHLITATGQRVTLRCSPRSGDLSVYWYQQSLDQGLQFLIQYYNGEERAKGNILERFSAQQFPDLHSELNLSSLELGDSALYFCASSVLVGGEAFFGQGTRLTVV.

V and J are TRBV12-3 or TRBV12-4 and TRBJ1-2, with TRBD1 matching 10 bases. V was clipped by 6 bases and J by 7 bases; unmatched bases: 11. CDR3 size: 15 residues. CDR3 coding DNA: TGTGCCAGCAGCCAATACCAGACAGGGGGCGGTGGCTACACCTTC. Its protein product is CASSQYQTGGGGYTF.

In this sample, this clonotype turned up a few times. The genes are TRBV24-1 and TRBJ2-3; D gene ambiguous. The CDR3 is 13 residues long. V lost 0 bases, J lost 4 bases, and 4 bases lay in between. The germline V gene encodes CDR1 KGHDR and CDR2 SFDVKD. CDR3 sequence (DNA): TGTGCCACCAGTGATTTGAATGCAGATACGCAGTATTTT. Translated, it gives CATSDLNADTQYF.

CDR3 sequence reads: CASSSTRAVTDTQYF. CDR3 nucleotide sequence: TGTGCCAGCAGCTCTACTCGTGCGGTCACGGATACGCAGTATTTT. The rearrangement joins TRBV7-6 to TRBJ2-3, with unresolved D. Trimming removed 4 bases from V and 6 bases from J, with 17 bases in between. CDR1 and CDR2 from the germline V gene are SGHVS and FNYEAQ. CDR3 size: 15 residues.

This CDR3 reads CASSYLTDTQYF. CDR3 in DNA: TGTGCCAGCAGCTATCTAACAGATACGCAGTATTTT. V is TRBV7-2 and J is TRBJ2-3, with unresolved D. The CDR3 is 12 residues long. V lost 4 bases and J lost 3, with 5 bases in between. The germline CDR1 and CDR2 sequences are SGHTA and FQGNSA.

This clonotype was seen more than once but under ten times. The genes are TRBV7-8 and TRBJ2-5; possibly TRBD1 for D (5 bases). Trimming pared 2 bases from V and 0 bases from J, leaving 10 bases between. CDR1 is SGHVS, CDR2 FQNEAQ, per germline. CDR3 length equals 15 residues. The CDR3 sequence is CASSLMTEYQETQYF. For the CDR3, the DNA is TGTGCCAGCAGCTTAATGACAGAGTACCAAGAGACCCAGTACTTC.

The chain is built from TRBV6-5 and TRBJ1-4; D remains ambiguous. V lost 8 bases and J lost 7, with 8 bases in between. Germline CDR1 reads MNHEY; CDR2 reads SVGAGI. The CDR3 runs 11 residues. The CDR3 here is CASGNSEKLFF. CDR3 sequence (DNA): TGTGCCAGCGGGAATAGTGAAAAACTGTTTTTT.

The chain uses TRBV29-1 and TRBJ1-1; D gene ambiguous. Germline V gene sequence: CDR1 SQVTM, CDR2 ANQGSEA. V was shortened by 7 bases and J by 3 bases, with 18 bases between the two germline ends. This CDR3 has 14 residues. CDR3 protein: CSAQPAWTHTEAFF. The CDR3 bases are TGCAGCGCCCAACCCGCGTGGACCCACACTGAAGCTTTCTTT.

The table lists this clonotype with a few counts. The chain employs TRBV7-8 and TRBJ1-6; unclear D gene. The CDR3 runs 18 residues. Looked up from germline, CDR1 is SGHVS and CDR2 is FQNEAQ. V was pared by 6 bases and J by 3 bases, with 21 bases between. The CDR3 DNA is TGTGCCAGCAGTCAGCGAATCGGATCGTGGGGCTATAATTCACCCCTCCACTTT. Protein sequence: CASSQRIGSWGYNSPLHF.

This chain joins TRBV7-3 and TRBJ2-3, with D unresolved. Trimming left V 5 bases short and J 4 bases short, with 13 bases between. Germline V gives CDR1 SGHTA, CDR2 FQGTGA. The CDR3 totals 14 residues. Here the CDR3 DNA reads TGTGCCAGCAGCAACAACGTTGTTGCAGATACGCAGTATTTT. Its translation is CASSNNVVADTQYF.

This clonotype was observed a handful of times. This sequence joins TRBV29-1 and TRBJ2-2; D may be TRBD2 (7 bases). Germline CDR1 is SQVTM and CDR2 is ANQGSEA. V gave up 5 bases and J gave up 5 bases, with 18 bases separating them. This CDR3 contains 15 residues. CDR3 sequence reads: CSVWPGGRETGELFF. The CDR3 DNA reads TGCAGCGTTTGGCCGGGGGGCCGGGAGACCGGGGAGCTGTTTTTT.

This clonotype was seen at least ten times. The CDR3 DNA sequence: TGTGCCAGCAGCTTTGGAGGGGAGACCCAGTACTTC. It is translated as CASSFGGETQYF. The chain is built from TRBV7-9 and TRBJ2-5; maybe TRBD2 (6 bases). Germline V gives CDR1 SEHNR, CDR2 FQNEAQ (reference sequence). The CDR3 loop spans 12 amino acids. V lost 3 bases and J lost 5, with 7 bases in between. Combining the CDR3 with reference TRBV7-9 and TRBJ2-5 gives the whole variable domain DTGVSQNPRHKITKRGQNVTFRCDPISEHNRLYWYRQTLGQGPEFLTYFQNEAQLEKSRLLSDRFSAERPKGSFSTLEIQRTEQGDSAMYLCASSFGGETQYFGPGTRLLVL.

This clonotype was counted only a few times. The rearrangement links TRBV7-2 to TRBJ1-4; the D is unclear. Germline V gene sequence: CDR1 SGHTA, CDR2 FQGNSA. Trimming cost V 5 bases and J 8 bases, with 15 bases left between them. This CDR3 region has 14 residues. For the CDR3, the DNA is TGTGCCAGCAGCCCGGGCGGGGTTGGGGAAAAACTGTTTTTT. Amino acid sequence: CASSPGGVGEKLFF.

The rearrangement links TRBV7-9 to TRBJ2-5; no clear D. Trimming pared 5 bases from V and 8 bases from J, leaving 12 bases between. The CDR3 sequence is 12 residues long. CDR1 and CDR2 (germline): SEHNR, FQNEAQ (reference sequence). CDR3 loop: CASSPRKSTQYF. The DNA for the CDR3 is TGTGCCAGCAGCCCCCGAAAGAGTACCCAGTACTTC.

The gene calls are TRBV15 and TRBJ1-5, with a weak D call TRBD1 (5 bases). Trimming stripped 1 base from V and 6 bases from J, with 10 bases between. This CDR3 has 14 amino acids. CDR1 and CDR2 from the germline V gene are LNHNV and YYDKDF (reference sequence). CDR3 in amino acids: CATSRVQRGQPQHF. The CDR3 DNA sequence: TGTGCCACCAGCAGAGTCCAGAGGGGTCAGCCCCAGCATTTT.

The chain joins TRBV6-1 to TRBJ1-1; unclear D gene. Germline CDR1 MNHNS, CDR2 SASEGT. The V end was cut by 7 bases, the J end by 1 base, with 10 bases between. CDR3 length: 13 residues. CDR3 loop: CASNIQKNTEAFF. Here the CDR3 DNA reads TGTGCCAGCAACATTCAGAAGAACACTGAAGCTTTCTTT.

This clonotype was seen at least ten times. V is TRBV4-2 and J is TRBJ1-1, with D hard to call. The CDR3 extends over 14 amino acids. Trimming took off 0 bases at V and 5 bases at J, with 10 bases between the two ends. Germline V lookup: CDR1 LGHNA, CDR2 YNFKEQ. This CDR3 reads CASSQDSTATEAFF. The CDR3 nucleotides read TGTGCCAGCAGCCAAGATTCTACTGCTACTGAAGCTTTCTTT.

The rearrangement uses TRBV9 and TRBJ2-1; TRBD2 might be the D (6 bases). With 4 bases removed from V and 7 bases from J, the gap between germline ends came to 18 bases. The CDR3 consists of 15 residues. Germline-derived CDR1 and CDR2 are SGDLS and YYNGEE. For the CDR3, the DNA is TGTGCCAGCAGCCCCCTCAGCGGGCTGAGGAATGAGCAGTTCTTC. Its translation: CASSPLSGLRNEQFF. Full variable domain (rest looked up from reference TRBV9 and TRBJ2-1): DSGVTQTPKHLITATGQRVTLRCSPRSGDLSVYWYQQSLDQGLQFLIQYYNGEERAKGNILERFSAQQFPDLHSELNLSSLELGDSALYFCASSPLSGLRNEQFFGPGTRLTVL.

At least ten counts were recorded for this clonotype. This chain links TRBV5-6 with TRBJ2-2, with unresolved D. V lost 1 base, J lost 0 bases, and 7 bases lay in between. The CDR3 consists of 15 residues. Germline CDR1 is SGHDT and CDR2 is YYEEEE. The CDR3 sequence is CASSLYKPNTGELFF. The CDR3 nucleotides are TGTGCCAGCAGCTTGTACAAGCCGAACACCGGGGAGCTGTTTTTT.

V is TRBV20-1 and J is TRBJ2-7, with 7 bases aligning to TRBD2. V dropped 6 bases and J dropped 4; count of bases not matched to a gene: 6. The CDR3 is made up of 12 amino acids. Germline V lookup: CDR1 DFQATT, CDR2 SNEGSKA (reference sequence). CDR3 bases: TGCAGTGCGGGGAGGGTTGGGTACGAGCAGTACTTC. This gives the protein CSAGRVGYEQYF.

This clonotype was picked up a small number of times. This chain links TRBV5-1 with TRBJ2-1; possibly TRBD1 or TRBD2 for D (5 bases each). Germline CDR1 SGHRS, CDR2 YFSETQ. The V end was cut by 4 bases, the J end by 9 bases, with 11 bases between. The CDR3 has 12 amino acids. The CDR3: CASSPPGPEQFF. The CDR3 DNA reads as TGCGCCAGCAGCCCCCCGGGGCCTGAGCAGTTCTTC.

This clonotype came up a few times. The V call is TRBV6-5, the J call TRBJ1-2; TRBD1 agrees at 9 bases. V shed 8 bases and J 2 bases; nucleotides not matched to a gene: 6. CDR3 length equals 14 residues. The germline V gene encodes CDR1 MNHEY and CDR2 SVGAGI. As DNA, the CDR3 is TGTGCCAGCTCCTCGACAGGGGGGAACTATGGCTACACCTTC. Protein sequence: CASSSTGGNYGYTF.

This clonotype was seen repeatedly, ten times or more. The chain employs TRBV6-5 and TRBJ2-4; 9 bases map to TRBD2. Germline CDR1 is MNHEY and CDR2 is SVGAGI. CDR3 length: 14 residues. J lost 6 bases, V lost 5 bases, and 5 bases had no gene match. The CDR3 loop reads CASSPGTSLNIQYF. The CDR3 DNA reads as TGTGCCAGCAGTCCCGGGACTAGCTTAAACATTCAGTACTTC.

This clonotype came up a few times. This chain uses TRBV5-1 with TRBJ2-7; a possible D gene is TRBD2 (5 bases). Germline assignment: CDR1 SGHRS and CDR2 YFSETQ. This CDR3 is 14 amino acids long. Trimming took off 1 base at V and 6 bases at J, with 14 bases between the two ends. The CDR3, as DNA: TGCGCCAGCAGCTTGCAAACAGTCCGGGGCGAGCAGTACTTC. This translates into CASSLQTVRGEQYF.

V gene TRBV30 combines with J gene TRBJ1-5, with 7 positions matching TRBD1. Germline lookup yields CDR1 GTSNPN and CDR2 SVGIG (reference sequence). The CDR3 runs to 13 residues. V lost 1 base and J lost 4; bases outside the gene matches: 1. The CDR3 loop reads CAWSAQGNQPQHF. The CDR3 DNA reads as TGTGCCTGGAGTGCACAGGGGAATCAGCCCCAGCATTTT.